This T cell receptor beta chain was documented in a study of CD4 T cells in relation to SARS-CoV-2 and coronaviruses. The overall study: The HLA restriction of the shared crossreactive spike epitopes was mapped.

TCRdb's table, derived via immunoSEQ multiplex PCR, lists solely in-frame clones and lacks some. The table has 15,000 to 20,000 clones, around three quarters seen once. The unexposed donors gave CD4+ T cells in about 2011-2018, prior to COVID-19. CD4+ T cells were isolated from the cells after around 10 days of culture. Comments on this clone: Antigen unknown.

This CDR3 comprises 13 residues. With 6 bases removed from V and 1 base from J, the gap between germline ends came to 7 bases. Looked up from germline, CDR1 is LNHDA and CDR2 is SQIVND (reference sequence). Sequenced material: CD4+ T cells from PBMCs, cultured in vitro. This sequence was found in a human donor in good health. The chain recombines TRBV19 with TRBJ2-1, with D possibly matching TRBD2 (5 bases). CDR3 in amino acids: CASRRVSYNEQFF. The DNA for the CDR3 is TGTGCCAGTAGGAGGGTTTCCTACAATGAGCAGTTCTTC.